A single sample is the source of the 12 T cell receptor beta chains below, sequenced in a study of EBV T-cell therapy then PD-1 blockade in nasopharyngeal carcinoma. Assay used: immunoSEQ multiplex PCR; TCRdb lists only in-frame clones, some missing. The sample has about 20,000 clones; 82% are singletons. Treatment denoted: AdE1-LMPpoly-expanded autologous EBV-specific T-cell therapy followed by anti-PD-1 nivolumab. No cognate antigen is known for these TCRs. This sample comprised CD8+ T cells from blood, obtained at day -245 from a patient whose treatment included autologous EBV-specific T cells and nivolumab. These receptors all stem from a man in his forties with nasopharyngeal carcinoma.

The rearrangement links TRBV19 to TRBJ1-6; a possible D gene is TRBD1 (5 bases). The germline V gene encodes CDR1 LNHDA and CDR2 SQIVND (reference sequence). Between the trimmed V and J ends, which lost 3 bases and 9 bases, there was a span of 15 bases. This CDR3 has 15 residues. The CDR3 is CASSINGASVSPLHF. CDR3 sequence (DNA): TGTGCCAGTAGTATCAACGGGGCGTCTGTTTCACCCCTCCACTTT.

CDR3 in DNA: TGTGCCAGCAGCGTAGAAGGGTTAACAGATACGCAGTATTTT. It specifies CASSVEGLTDTQYF. This chain connects TRBV9 to TRBJ2-3; D gene unclear. The CDR3 sequence is 14 residues long. Germline V gene sequence: CDR1 SGDLS, CDR2 YYNGEE. The V gene lost 0 bases and the J gene lost 3 bases, with 8 bases spanning the gap.

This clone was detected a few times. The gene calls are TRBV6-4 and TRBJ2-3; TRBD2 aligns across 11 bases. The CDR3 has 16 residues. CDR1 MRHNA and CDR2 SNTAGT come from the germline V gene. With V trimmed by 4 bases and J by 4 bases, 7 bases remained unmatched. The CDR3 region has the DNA TGTGCCAGCAGTGCGGCTAGCGGGGGGATGGCAGATACGCAGTATTTT. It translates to CASSAASGGMADTQYF.

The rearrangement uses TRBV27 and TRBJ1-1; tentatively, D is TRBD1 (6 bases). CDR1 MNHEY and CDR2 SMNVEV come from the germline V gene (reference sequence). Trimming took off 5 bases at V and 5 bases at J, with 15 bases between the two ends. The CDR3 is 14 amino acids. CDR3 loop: CASSTQQGLTEAFF. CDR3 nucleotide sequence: TGTGCCAGCAGTACTCAACAGGGTCTGACTGAAGCTTTCTTT.

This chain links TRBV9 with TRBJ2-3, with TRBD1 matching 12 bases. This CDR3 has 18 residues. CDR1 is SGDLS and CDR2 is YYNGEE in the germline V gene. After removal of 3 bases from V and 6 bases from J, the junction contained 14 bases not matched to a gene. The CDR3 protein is CASSGSGPGQGASDTQYF. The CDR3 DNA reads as TGTGCCAGCAGCGGCAGTGGACCGGGACAGGGGGCATCGGATACGCAGTATTTT.

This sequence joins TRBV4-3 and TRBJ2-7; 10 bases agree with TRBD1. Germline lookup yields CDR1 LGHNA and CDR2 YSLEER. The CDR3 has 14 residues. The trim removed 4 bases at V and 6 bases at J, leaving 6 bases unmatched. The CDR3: CASSPGQGVLEQYF. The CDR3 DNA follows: TGCGCCAGCAGCCCCGGACAGGGGGTACTCGAGCAGTACTTC.

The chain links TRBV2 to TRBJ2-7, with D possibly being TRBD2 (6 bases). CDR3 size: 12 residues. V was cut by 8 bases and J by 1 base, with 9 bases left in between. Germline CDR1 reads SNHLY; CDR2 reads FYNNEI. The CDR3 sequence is CASAGQSYEQYF. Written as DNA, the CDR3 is TGTGCCAGCGCGGGGCAGTCCTACGAGCAGTACTTC.

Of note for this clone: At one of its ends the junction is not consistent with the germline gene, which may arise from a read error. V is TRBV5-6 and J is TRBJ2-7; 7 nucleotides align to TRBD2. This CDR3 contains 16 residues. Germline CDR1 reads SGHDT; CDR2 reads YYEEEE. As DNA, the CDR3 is TGTGCCCGCAGCTTGGGGGGGGGTCCCAAACCCTACGAGCAGTACTTC. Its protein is CARSLGGGPKPYEQYF.

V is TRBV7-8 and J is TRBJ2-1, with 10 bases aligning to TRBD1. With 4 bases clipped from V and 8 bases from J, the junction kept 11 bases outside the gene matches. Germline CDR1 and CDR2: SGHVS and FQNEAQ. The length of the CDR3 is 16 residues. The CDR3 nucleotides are TGTGCCAGCAGCTGGATTCGGGACAGGGGAATTTATGAGCAGTTCTTC. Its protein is CASSWIRDRGIYEQFF. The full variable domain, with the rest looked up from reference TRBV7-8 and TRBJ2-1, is GAGVSQSPRYKVAKRGQDVALRCDPISGHVSLFWYQQALGQGPEFLTYFQNEAQLDKSGLPSDRFFAERPEGSVSTLKIQRTQQEDSAVYLCASSWIRDRGIYEQFFGPGTRLTVL.

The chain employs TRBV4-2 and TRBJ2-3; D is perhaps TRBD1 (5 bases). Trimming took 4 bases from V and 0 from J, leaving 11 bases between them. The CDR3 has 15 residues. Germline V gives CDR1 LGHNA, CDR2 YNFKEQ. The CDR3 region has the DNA TGTGCCAGCAGCCGCAGTGGGGCTAGCACAGATACGCAGTATTTT. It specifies CASSRSGASTDTQYF.

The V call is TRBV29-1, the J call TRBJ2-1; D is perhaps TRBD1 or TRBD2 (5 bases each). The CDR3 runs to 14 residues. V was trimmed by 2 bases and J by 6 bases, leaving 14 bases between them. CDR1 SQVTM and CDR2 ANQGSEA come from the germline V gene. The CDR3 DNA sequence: TGCAGCGTTGAACCTTTAAGGGACGGCAATGAGCAGTTCTTC. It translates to CSVEPLRDGNEQFF.

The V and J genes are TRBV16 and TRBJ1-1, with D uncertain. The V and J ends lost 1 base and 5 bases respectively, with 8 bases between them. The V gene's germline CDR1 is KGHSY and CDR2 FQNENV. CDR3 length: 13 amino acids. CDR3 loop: CASSQLEGTEAFF. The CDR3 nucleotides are TGTGCCAGCAGCCAATTAGAGGGAACTGAAGCTTTCTTT.